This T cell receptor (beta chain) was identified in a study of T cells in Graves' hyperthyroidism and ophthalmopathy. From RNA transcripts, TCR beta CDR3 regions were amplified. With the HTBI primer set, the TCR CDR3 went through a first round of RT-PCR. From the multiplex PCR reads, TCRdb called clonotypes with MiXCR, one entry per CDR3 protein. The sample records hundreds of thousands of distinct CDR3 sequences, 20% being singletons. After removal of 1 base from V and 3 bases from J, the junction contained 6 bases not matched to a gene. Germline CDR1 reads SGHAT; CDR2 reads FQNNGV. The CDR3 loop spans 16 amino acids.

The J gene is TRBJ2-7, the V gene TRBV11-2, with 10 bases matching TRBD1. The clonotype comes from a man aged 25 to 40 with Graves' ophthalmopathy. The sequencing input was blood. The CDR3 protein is CASSLAAGTGVYEQYF. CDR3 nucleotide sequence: TGTGCCAGCAGCTTAGCCGCCGGGACAGGGGTCTACGAGCAGTACTTC.